One and the same sample provided the 27 T cell receptor beta chains below, sequenced in a study of T cell changes during pregnancy in multiple sclerosis. This table comes from immunoSEQ multiplex PCR, and its TCRdb copy is limited to in-frame clones, with some not included. The table includes about 38,000 clones, 91% detected once. The sample in question was CD8+ T cells from peripheral blood mononuclear cells, obtained in the second trimester of pregnancy. The receptors were gathered from a female donor with multiple sclerosis, enrolled in a pregnancy study.

The V call is TRBV9, the J call TRBJ1-1; TRBD1 aligns across 7 bases. Germline V CDR1 and CDR2: SGDLS, YYNGEE. V lost 3 bases to trimming and J lost 11 bases; unmatched junction nucleotides: 10. The CDR3 totals 13 residues. The DNA for the CDR3 is TGTGCCAGCAGCGGTCCGGGACAGACTCAGGCTTTCTTT. Translating gives CASSGPGQTQAFF.

The V and J genes are TRBV19 and TRBJ2-7, with 9 bases aligning to TRBD2. J was trimmed by 6 bases and V by 0 bases; bases with no gene match: 9. Germline-derived CDR1 and CDR2 are LNHDA and SQIVND (reference sequence). The CDR3 has 16 residues. The CDR3 coding sequence is TGTGCCAGTAGTATAGATGAGGCGGGGGGGCCGGCCGAGCAGTACTTC. Protein sequence: CASSIDEAGGPAEQYF.

The chain employs TRBV23-1 and TRBJ2-1; D might be TRBD1 (5 bases). TRBV23-1 is an open reading frame, and its role is uncertain. Trimming shortened V by 4 bases and J by 1 base, and 11 bases separated the two germline ends. The CDR3 spans 15 residues. CDR3 nucleotides: TGCGCCAGCAGTCGGGGCCGCTCGTCCTACAATGAGCAGTTCTTC. This translates into CASSRGRSSYNEQFF.

The genes are TRBV2 and TRBJ2-7; a possible D gene is TRBD2 (6 bases). CDR3 size: 14 residues. The germline V gene has CDR1 SNHLY and CDR2 FYNNEI. The V end lost 4 bases, the J end lost 3 bases, and 13 bases lay between the germline ends. The DNA for the CDR3 is TGTGCCAGCAGTGCTAAGGACTATAGCTACGAGCAGTACTTC. It specifies CASSAKDYSYEQYF.

This clone appeared a single time. The V call is TRBV6-5, the J call TRBJ2-3, with 10 bases identical to TRBD1. This CDR3 region has 15 residues. Germline V gene sequence: CDR1 MNHEY, CDR2 SVGAGI. The V gene end was trimmed by 6 bases and the J gene end by 5 bases; junction bases not matched to a gene: 8. CDR3 amino acids: CASSPDRGLVDTQYF. As DNA, the CDR3 is TGTGCCAGCAGCCCCGACAGGGGGCTTGTAGATACGCAGTATTTT.

This clone showed up just once. The J gene is TRBJ2-7, the V gene TRBV19, with a tentative D call TRBD1 (5 bases). The germline gives CDR1 LNHDA, CDR2 SQIVND (reference sequence). The CDR3 sequence is 14 residues long. The ends were cut back, 3 bases at V and 3 bases at J, with 12 bases in the middle. The CDR3 sequence is CASSMRTLLYEQYF. The CDR3 DNA follows: TGTGCCAGTAGTATGAGGACACTTCTCTACGAGCAGTACTTC.

This clone was recorded once. This sequence joins TRBV27 and TRBJ2-7, with D possibly being TRBD2 (5 bases). The length of the CDR3 is 14 residues. Trimming removed 5 bases from V and 5 bases from J, with 16 bases in between. Germline V gene sequence: CDR1 MNHEY, CDR2 SMNVEV (reference sequence). CDR3 loop: CASSPRRSRDEQYF. CDR3 sequence (DNA): TGTGCCAGCAGTCCCCGGAGGAGTCGGGACGAGCAGTACTTC.

The chain recombines TRBV11-1 with TRBJ2-2; tentative D call: TRBD1 (5 bases). Trimming cost V 4 bases and J 4 bases, with 13 bases left between them. The length of the CDR3 is 15 residues. Germline CDR1 reads SGHAT; CDR2 reads FQDESV (reference sequence). The CDR3 loop reads CASSSQETATGELFF. CDR3 sequence (DNA): TGTGCCAGCAGCTCTCAAGAGACAGCCACCGGGGAGCTGTTTTTT.

This chain joins TRBV9 and TRBJ2-2; TRBD1 matches at 12 bases. The V segment lost 4 bases and the J segment 5 bases; nucleotides outside the gene matches: 21. The CDR3 has 21 amino acids. CDR1 is SGDLS and CDR2 is YYNGEE in the germline V gene. The CDR3, as DNA: TGTGCCAGCAGCCCTCTCCTTCCTTGGGACAGGGGGCGCAAGGGGACCGGGGAGCTGTTTTTT. It translates to CASSPLLPWDRGRKGTGELFF.

The chain links TRBV5-4 to TRBJ2-3; 8 bases are a match to TRBD1. CDR3 length equals 15 residues. After removal of 2 bases from V and 4 bases from J, the junction contained 6 bases not matched to a gene. CDR1 is SGHNT and CDR2 is YYREEE in the germline V gene (reference sequence). DNA of the CDR3: TGTGCCAGCAGCTTCAGGGGGCGCATCTCAGATACGCAGTATTTT. Translating it yields CASSFRGRISDTQYF. Full variable domain (rest looked up from reference TRBV5-4 and TRBJ2-3): ETGVTQSPTHLIKTRGQQVTLRCSSQSGHNTVSWYQQALGQGPQFIFQYYREEENGRGNFPPRFSGLQFPNYSSELNVNALELDDSALYLCASSFRGRISDTQYFGPGTRLTVL.

V usage is TRBV4-1 and J usage is TRBJ2-3; 12 bases line up with TRBD2. Germline loops: CDR1 MGHRA, CDR2 YSYEKL. This CDR3 comprises 18 residues. Germline trimming cut 0 bases from V and 3 bases from J; bases unmatched to any gene: 7. The CDR3 region is CASSQDLRLAGVTDTQYF. The CDR3 DNA sequence: TGCGCCAGCAGCCAAGATCTTCGACTAGCGGGAGTAACAGATACGCAGTATTTT.

This chain uses TRBV6-5 with TRBJ1-2; 7 bases agree with TRBD1. Trimming took 6 bases from V and 5 from J; bases not matched to a gene: 6. The CDR3 loop spans 13 amino acids. CDR1 is MNHEY and CDR2 is SVGAGI in the germline V gene. The CDR3 nucleotides read TGTGCCAGCAGCCTCTCGGGACAGTATGGCTACACCTTC. As protein: CASSLSGQYGYTF.

This clone appeared once. The gene calls are TRBV5-4 and TRBJ1-2; D possibly corresponds to TRBD1 (6 bases). Germline CDR1 is SGHNT and CDR2 is YYREEE (reference sequence). CDR3 length: 15 amino acids. V was pared by 2 bases and J by 1 base, with 12 bases between. As DNA, the CDR3 is TGTGCCAGCAGCTTCGGACAGTCCTTTAACTATGGCTACACCTTC. Amino acid sequence: CASSFGQSFNYGYTF.

The chain uses TRBV2 and TRBJ2-7; 10 bases align to TRBD1. CDR1 and CDR2 (germline): SNHLY, FYNNEI. The CDR3 loop spans 13 amino acids. J gave up 2 bases and V 10 bases, and 5 bases lay outside the gene matches. CDR3 region: CATRQGAPYEQYF. The CDR3 DNA is TGTGCCACGCGACAGGGGGCACCCTACGAGCAGTACTTC.

The chain links TRBV5-1 to TRBJ2-7; 7 bases are shared with TRBD1. J was trimmed by 6 bases and V by 4 bases; bases with no gene match: 13. The CDR3 loop spans 15 amino acids. The germline V gene encodes CDR1 SGHRS and CDR2 YFSETQ. CDR3 DNA sequence: TGCGCCAGCAGCCCTTACAGGGGAAGAATTGGCGAGCAGTACTTC. This gives the protein CASSPYRGRIGEQYF.

V and J are TRBV5-6 and TRBJ1-6; no clear D. Germline CDR1 SGHDT, CDR2 YYEEEE. V lost 2 bases to trimming and J lost 10 bases, with 7 bases between them. This CDR3 comprises 12 residues. The CDR3 DNA follows: TGTGCCAGCAGCTTTCTCGGGTCACCCCTCCACTTT. Amino acids: CASSFLGSPLHF.

CDR3 in amino acids: CASSIAGGAYEQYF. The CDR3 nucleotides read TGTGCCAGTAGTATAGCGGGGGGAGCCTACGAGCAGTACTTC. The rearrangement links TRBV19 to TRBJ2-7; 7 positions match TRBD2. The germline gives CDR1 LNHDA, CDR2 SQIVND (reference sequence). J lost 2 bases, V lost 1 base, and 2 bases had no gene match. The CDR3 contains 14 residues.

Here the CDR3 DNA reads TGCGCCAGCAGATCTCATATTCCGGGGGTGCCTCCCGGGGAGCTGTTTTTT. Protein: CASRSHIPGVPPGELFF. This rearrangement joins TRBV5-1 to TRBJ2-2; D is perhaps TRBD2 (6 bases). CDR1 and CDR2 (germline): SGHRS, YFSETQ. CDR3 length: 17 amino acids. The ends were cut back, 5 bases at V and 6 bases at J, with 23 bases in the middle.

The rearrangement links TRBV2 to TRBJ2-7; D may be TRBD2 (7 bases). The CDR3 extends over 13 amino acids. Germline CDR1 SNHLY, CDR2 FYNNEI. V was pared by 10 bases and J by 6 bases, with 19 bases between. The CDR3 sequence: CATLGGQGPEQYF. The CDR3 coding sequence is TGTGCCACCCTCGGGGGGCAGGGGCCCGAGCAGTACTTC.

The chain is built from TRBV5-8 and TRBJ1-2; weak D call: TRBD1 (5 bases). V lost 0 bases and J lost 3, with 12 bases in between. The CDR3 is 15 residues long. Per germline, CDR1 SGHTS and CDR2 YDEGEE. The CDR3 DNA is TGTGCCAGCAGCTTGGCCGATGGCAGGGACTATGGCTACACCTTC. Its protein is CASSLADGRDYGYTF. The complete variable domain, with remaining parts taken from reference TRBV5-8 and TRBJ1-2, reads EAGVTQSPTHLIKTRGQQATLRCSPISGHTSVYWYQQALGLGLQFLLWYDEGEERNRGNFPPRFSGRQFPNYSSELNVNALELEDSALYLCASSLADGRDYGYTFGSGTRLTVV.

The V gene is TRBV6-1, the J gene TRBJ1-5; TRBD1 agrees at 8 bases. The CDR3 has 15 residues. The ends lost 3 bases at V and 7 bases at J; junction bases unmatched: 8. Looked up from germline, CDR1 is MNHNS and CDR2 is SASEGT. In nucleotides, the CDR3 is TGTGCCAGCAGTGATACTGACAGGGGATGGCAGCCCCAGCATTTT. It yields the protein CASSDTDRGWQPQHF.

V and J are TRBV7-8 and TRBJ2-7; TRBD1 matches 7 bases. The CDR3 sequence is 13 residues long. The J segment lost 3 bases and the V segment lost 5 bases, leaving 4 bases of the junction unmatched. Germline V CDR1 and CDR2: SGHVS, FQNEAQ. The CDR3, as DNA: TGTGCCAGCAGCCCGACAGGGATCTACGAGCAGTACTTC. Translating gives CASSPTGIYEQYF.

This chain uses TRBV4-1 with TRBJ1-1; 7 nucleotides match TRBD1. Germline CDR1 reads MGHRA; CDR2 reads YSYEKL. CDR3 size: 15 residues. V lost 0 bases, J lost 4 bases, and 5 bases stayed unmatched. The CDR3: CASSQETTGSTEAFF. The CDR3, as DNA: TGCGCCAGCAGCCAAGAAACGACAGGGAGCACTGAAGCTTTCTTT.

The chain is built from TRBV9 and TRBJ1-1; no clear D. The CDR3 sequence is 11 residues long. The V gene lost 0 bases and the J gene lost 10 bases, with 7 bases spanning the gap. Germline V gene data show CDR1 as SGDLS and CDR2 as YYNGEE. The CDR3 nucleotides are TGTGCCAGCAGCGTAGGACCAGGAGCTTTCTTT. Its protein product is CASSVGPGAFF. The whole variable domain, filled in from reference TRBV9 and TRBJ1-1, reads DSGVTQTPKHLITATGQRVTLRCSPRSGDLSVYWYQQSLDQGLQFLIQYYNGEERAKGNILERFSAQQFPDLHSELNLSSLELGDSALYFCASSVGPGAFFGQGTRLTVV.

The chain links TRBV2 to TRBJ1-2; D gene unclear. In germline, CDR1 is SNHLY, CDR2 FYNNEI. The CDR3 consists of 14 residues. V was cut by 5 bases and J by 2 bases, with 12 bases left in between. Here the CDR3 DNA reads TGTGCCAGCAGTATCCGCGTTACGAACTATGGCTACACCTTC. Amino acid sequence: CASSIRVTNYGYTF.

J is TRBJ2-6 and V is TRBV4-2; D is undetermined. Germline V gene data show CDR1 as LGHNA and CDR2 as YNFKEQ. The CDR3 spans 16 residues. Trimming took off 0 bases at V and 0 bases at J, with 6 bases between the two ends. CDR3 nucleotide sequence: TGTGCCAGCAGCCAAGATCACAACTCTGGGGCCAACGTCCTGACTTTC. It codes for CASSQDHNSGANVLTF.

Judged by abundance, this clone is large. V usage is TRBV10-1 and J usage is TRBJ1-1; D unresolved. V lost 2 bases and J 1 base, leaving 8 bases between the germline ends. The germline gives CDR1 WNHNN, CDR2 SYGVQD (reference sequence). The CDR3 loop spans 14 amino acids. The CDR3 region has the DNA TGCGCCAGCAGTGAGGGCGGAGGGAACACTGAAGCTTTCTTT. The encoded protein is CASSEGGGNTEAFF.